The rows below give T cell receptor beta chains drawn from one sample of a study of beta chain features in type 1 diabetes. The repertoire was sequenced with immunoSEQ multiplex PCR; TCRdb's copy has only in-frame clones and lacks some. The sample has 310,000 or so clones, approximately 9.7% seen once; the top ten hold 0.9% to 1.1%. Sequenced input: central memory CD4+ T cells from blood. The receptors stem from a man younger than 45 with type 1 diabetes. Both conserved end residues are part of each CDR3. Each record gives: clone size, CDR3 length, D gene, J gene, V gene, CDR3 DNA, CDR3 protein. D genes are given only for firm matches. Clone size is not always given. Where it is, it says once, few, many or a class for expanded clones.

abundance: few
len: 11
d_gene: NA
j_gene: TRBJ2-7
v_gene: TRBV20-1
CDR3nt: TGCAGTTACCAGCCACTCTACGAGCAGTACTTC
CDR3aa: CSYQPLYEQYF

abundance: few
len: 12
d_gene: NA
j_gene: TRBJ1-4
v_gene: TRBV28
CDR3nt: TGTGCCAGCTGGGGACGCAATGAAAAACTGTTTTTT
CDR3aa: CASWGRNEKLFF

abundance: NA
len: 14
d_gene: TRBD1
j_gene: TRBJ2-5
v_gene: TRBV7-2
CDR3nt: TGTGCCAGCAGCACCCGACAGGGCGAGGAGACCCAGTACTTC
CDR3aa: CASSTRQGEETQYF

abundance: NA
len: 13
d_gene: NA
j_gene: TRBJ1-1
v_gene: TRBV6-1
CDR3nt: TGTGCCAGCACCAACCTAGGGGTCACTGAAGCTTTCTTT
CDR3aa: CASTNLGVTEAFF

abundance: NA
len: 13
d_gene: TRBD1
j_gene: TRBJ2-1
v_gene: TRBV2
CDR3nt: TGTGCCACCGCAGGACAGGGTTACAATGAGCAGTTCTTC
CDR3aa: CATAGQGYNEQFF

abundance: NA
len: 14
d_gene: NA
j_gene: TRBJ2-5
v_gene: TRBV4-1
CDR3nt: TGCGCCAGCAGCCCGGGTGATCAGGGAGAGACCCAGTACTTC
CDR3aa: CASSPGDQGETQYF

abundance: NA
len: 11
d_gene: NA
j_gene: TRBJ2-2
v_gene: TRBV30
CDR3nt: TGTGCCTGGGGGAAAACCGGGGAGCTGTTTTTT
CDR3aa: CAWGKTGELFF

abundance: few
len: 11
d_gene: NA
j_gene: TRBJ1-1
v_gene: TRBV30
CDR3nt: TGTGCCTGGGGGGCAGGCACTGAAGCTTTCTTT
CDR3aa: CAWGAGTEAFF

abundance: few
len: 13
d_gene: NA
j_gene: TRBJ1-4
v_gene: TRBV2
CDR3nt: TGTGCCAGCATAGAGGGTTTAGGTGAAAAACTGTTTTTT
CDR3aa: CASIEGLGEKLFF

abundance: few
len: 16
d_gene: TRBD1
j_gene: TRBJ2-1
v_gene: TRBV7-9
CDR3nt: TGTGCCAGCAGCTCCCGCCAGGGACAGGGGGGCAATGAGCAGTTCTTC
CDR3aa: CASSSRQGQGGNEQFF

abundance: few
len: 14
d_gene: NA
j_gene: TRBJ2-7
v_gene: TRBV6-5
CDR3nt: TGTGCCAGCAAGGGGATCGGGGGAAGTCGAAAGCAGTACTTC
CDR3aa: CASKGIGGSRKQYF

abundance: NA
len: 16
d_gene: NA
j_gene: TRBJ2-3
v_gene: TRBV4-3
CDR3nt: TGCGCCAGCAGCCAAGACGTCTCAGGCCGGACAGATACGCAGTATTTT
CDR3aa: CASSQDVSGRTDTQYF

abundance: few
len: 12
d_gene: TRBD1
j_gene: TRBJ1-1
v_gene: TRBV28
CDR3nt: TGTGCCAGCAGTTTACCGGACAGGGGGCGGAGATTT
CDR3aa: CASSLPDRGRRF

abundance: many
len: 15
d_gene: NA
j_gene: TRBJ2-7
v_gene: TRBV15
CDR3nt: TGTGCCACCAGCAGCGGGGCGGACCCCCACCCCAAGCAGTACTTC
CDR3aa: CATSSGADPHPKQYF

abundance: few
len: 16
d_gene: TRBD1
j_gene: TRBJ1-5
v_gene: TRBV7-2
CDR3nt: TGTGCCAGCAGCTTCGGACAGGGGGGAAGCAATCAGCCCCAGCATTTT
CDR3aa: CASSFGQGGSNQPQHF

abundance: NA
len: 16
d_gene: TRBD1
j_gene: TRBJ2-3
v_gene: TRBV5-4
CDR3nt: TGTGCCAGCAGCATCTGGACAGGCTCTAGCACAGATACGCAGTATTTT
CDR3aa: CASSIWTGSSTDTQYF

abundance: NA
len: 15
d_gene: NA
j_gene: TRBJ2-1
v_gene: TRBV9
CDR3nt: TGTGCCAGCAGCATTTCCGGGACGGCGAACAATGAGCAGTTCTTC
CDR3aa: CASSISGTANNEQFF

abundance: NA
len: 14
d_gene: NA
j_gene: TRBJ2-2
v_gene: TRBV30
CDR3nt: TGTGCCTGCCGAGGAGTGGCGAACACCGGGGAGCTGTTTTTT
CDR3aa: CACRGVANTGELFF

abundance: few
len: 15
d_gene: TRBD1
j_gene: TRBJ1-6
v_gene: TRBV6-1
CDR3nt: TGTGCCAGCAGTAAACAGGGGGCCGGCGTATCACCCCTCCACTTT
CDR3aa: CASSKQGAGVSPLHF

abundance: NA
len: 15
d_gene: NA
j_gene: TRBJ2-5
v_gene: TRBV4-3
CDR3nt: TGCGCCAGCAGCCAAGAAGGGGTCCCTGGCGGGATCCAGTACTTC
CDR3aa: CASSQEGVPGGIQYF

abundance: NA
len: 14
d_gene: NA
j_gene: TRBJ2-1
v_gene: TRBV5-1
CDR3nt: TGCGCCAGCAGCGGCGGAAGCTCCTACAATGAGCAGTTCTTC
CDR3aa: CASSGGSSYNEQFF

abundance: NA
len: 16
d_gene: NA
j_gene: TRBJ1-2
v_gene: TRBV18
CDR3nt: TGTGCCAGCTCATTACTCCGGGACGGGCCTAACTATGGCTACACCTTC
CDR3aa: CASSLLRDGPNYGYTF

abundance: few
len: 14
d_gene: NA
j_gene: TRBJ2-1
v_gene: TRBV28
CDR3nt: TGTGCCACAGACCGGGTGTTCTCCTACAATGAGCAGTTCTTC
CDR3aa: CATDRVFSYNEQFF

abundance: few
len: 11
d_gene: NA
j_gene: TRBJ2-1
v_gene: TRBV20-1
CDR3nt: TGCAGTGCTAGATTAGCACGCGAGCAGTTCTTC
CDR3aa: CSARLAREQFF

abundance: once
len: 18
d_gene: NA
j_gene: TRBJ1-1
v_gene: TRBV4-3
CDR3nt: TGCGCCAGCAGCCAAAATCCGGGATCCCCCTCGGGGAACACTGAAGCTTTCTTT
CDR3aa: CASSQNPGSPSGNTEAFF

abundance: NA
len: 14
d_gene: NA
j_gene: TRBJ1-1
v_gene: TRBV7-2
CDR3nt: TGTGCCAGCAGCCTTAGCATGGCCAACACTGAAGCTTTCTTT
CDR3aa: CASSLSMANTEAFF

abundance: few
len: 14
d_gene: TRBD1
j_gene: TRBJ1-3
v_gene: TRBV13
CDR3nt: TGTGCCAGCAGCCGAAGACAGGGGGCTAACACCATATATTTT
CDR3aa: CASSRRQGANTIYF

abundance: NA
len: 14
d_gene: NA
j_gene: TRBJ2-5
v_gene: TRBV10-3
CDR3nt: TGTGCCATCAGTGAGTCCGAAGGGACGGAGACCCAGTACTTC
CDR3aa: CAISESEGTETQYF

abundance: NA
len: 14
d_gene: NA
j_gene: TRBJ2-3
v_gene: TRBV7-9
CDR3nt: TGTGCCAGCAGCCCCGACAGGAGCACAGATACGCAGTATTTT
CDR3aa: CASSPDRSTDTQYF

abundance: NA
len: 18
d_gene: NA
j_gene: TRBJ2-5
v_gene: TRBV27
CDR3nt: TGTGCCAGCAGCATTTGGGGTGGGTCAGCGGCGAACCAAGAGACCCAGTACTTC
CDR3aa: CASSIWGGSAANQETQYF

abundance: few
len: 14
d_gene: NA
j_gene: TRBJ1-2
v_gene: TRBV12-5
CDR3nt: TGTGCTAGTGGTTTGGACAGGGCTAACTATGGCTACACCTTC
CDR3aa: CASGLDRANYGYTF

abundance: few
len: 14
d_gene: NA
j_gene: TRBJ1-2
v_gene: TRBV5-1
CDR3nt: TGCGCCAGCAGCTTGGACAGCACTAACTATGGCTACACCTTC
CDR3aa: CASSLDSTNYGYTF

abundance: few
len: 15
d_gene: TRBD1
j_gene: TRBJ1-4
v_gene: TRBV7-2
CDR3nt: TGTGCCAGCAGCCTAAACAGGGGCGGGAATGAAAAACTGTTTTTT
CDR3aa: CASSLNRGGNEKLFF

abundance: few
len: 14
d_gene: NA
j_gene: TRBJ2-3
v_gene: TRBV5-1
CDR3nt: TGCGCCAGCAGCTTACAGGGCGGCGCAGATACGCAGTATTTT
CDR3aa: CASSLQGGADTQYF

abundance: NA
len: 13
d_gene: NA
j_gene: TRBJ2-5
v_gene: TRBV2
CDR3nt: TGTGCCAGCGTCGGCCAGCCGGTAGAGACCCAGTACTTC
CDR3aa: CASVGQPVETQYF

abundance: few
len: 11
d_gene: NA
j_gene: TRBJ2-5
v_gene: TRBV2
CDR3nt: TGTGCCAGCTGTCGGGTAGAGACCCAGTACTTC
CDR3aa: CASCRVETQYF

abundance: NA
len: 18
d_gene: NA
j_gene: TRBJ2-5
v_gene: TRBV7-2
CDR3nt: TGTGCCAGCAGCTTAACCGACTGGGGGCGGCAGAAGAAGGAGACCCAGTACTTC
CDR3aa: CASSLTDWGRQKKETQYF

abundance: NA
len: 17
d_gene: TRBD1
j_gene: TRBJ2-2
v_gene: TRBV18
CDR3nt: TGTGCCAGCTCACCCAACGGACAGGGGGCCGGTACCGGGGAGCTGTTTTTT
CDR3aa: CASSPNGQGAGTGELFF

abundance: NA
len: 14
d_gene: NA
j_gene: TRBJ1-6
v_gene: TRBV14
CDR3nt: TGTGCCAGCAGCCAAGTGAAAGGAAATTCACCCCTCCACTTT
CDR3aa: CASSQVKGNSPLHF

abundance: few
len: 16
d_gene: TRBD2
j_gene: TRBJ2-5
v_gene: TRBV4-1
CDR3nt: TGCGCCAGCAGCCAAGCCAGCGGGGGGCCTCAAGAGACCCAGTACTTC
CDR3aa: CASSQASGGPQETQYF

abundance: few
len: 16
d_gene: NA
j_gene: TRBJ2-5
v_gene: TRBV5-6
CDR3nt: TGTGCCAGCAGCATCTCTTGGGACACCCGAAAAGAGACCCAGTACTTC
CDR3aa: CASSISWDTRKETQYF

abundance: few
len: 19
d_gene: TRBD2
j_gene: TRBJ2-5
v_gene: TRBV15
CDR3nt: TGTGCCACCAGCAGAGATCGGGTGGGAGGGGCCCTCAGCCAAGAGACCCAGTACTTC
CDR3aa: CATSRDRVGGALSQETQYF